This entry lists 18 T cell receptor beta chains sequenced from one sample in a study of T cell changes during pregnancy in multiple sclerosis. Sequencing used immunoSEQ multiplex PCR; TCRdb keeps in-frame clones, though not all of them. The table lists about 46,000 clones, 80% to 95% of them singletons. Sequencing used CD8+ T cells from peripheral blood mononuclear cells, obtained after pregnancy. The source of these receptors is a female donor with multiple sclerosis, enrolled in a pregnancy study.

This clone has just one count. The chain links TRBV7-9 to TRBJ2-2; D is possibly TRBD1 (7 bases). The CDR3 is 15 amino acids. Trimming stripped 2 bases from V and 7 bases from J, with 14 bases between. The germline V gene encodes CDR1 SEHNR and CDR2 FQNEAQ (reference sequence). CDR3 bases: TGTGCCAGCAGCTTATCGGCAGGGGGGATCGGGGAGCTGTTTTTT. Translated: CASSLSAGGIGELFF. Drawing the rest from reference TRBV7-9 and TRBJ2-2, the complete variable domain is DTGVSQNPRHKITKRGQNVTFRCDPISEHNRLYWYRQTLGQGPEFLTYFQNEAQLEKSRLLSDRFSAERPKGSFSTLEIQRTEQGDSAMYLCASSLSAGGIGELFFGEGSRLTVL.

J is TRBJ2-7 and V is TRBV30, with D possibly TRBD1 on 5 matching bases. CDR3 length: 12 residues. Trimming left V 4 bases short and J 6 bases short, with 13 bases between. In germline, CDR1 is GTSNPN, CDR2 SVGIG (reference sequence). DNA for the CDR3: TGTGCCTGGAACCAGGGATCGGGCGAGCAGTACTTC. Its translation is CAWNQGSGEQYF.

This clone turned up a few times. CDR3 DNA sequence: TGCGCCAGCAGCCAAGATTCGTACAGATCCTACGAGCAGTACTTC. Amino acid sequence: CASSQDSYRSYEQYF. The V and J genes are TRBV4-3 and TRBJ2-7; D is unclear. Germline lookup yields CDR1 LGHNA and CDR2 YSLEER. V lost 0 bases to trimming and J lost 1 base, with 10 bases between them. The length of the CDR3 is 15 residues.

This sequence joins TRBV6-5 and TRBJ1-5; D not certain. Trimming took 0 bases from V and 2 from J, leaving 8 bases between them. Germline V gene lookup returns CDR1 MNHEY and CDR2 SVGAGI. CDR3 size: 15 residues. The CDR3 nucleotides are TGTGCCAGCAGTTACTCCGGGAGGCGCAATCAGCCCCAGCATTTT. It translates to CASSYSGRRNQPQHF.

This chain joins TRBV4-3 and TRBJ2-6; D uncertain. Germline-derived CDR1 and CDR2 are LGHNA and YSLEER. The CDR3 consists of 16 residues. Trimming removed 0 bases at V and 0 bases at J, with 6 bases between. CDR3 in DNA: TGCGCCAGCAGCCAAGAATCAGGCTCTGGGGCCAACGTCCTGACTTTC. Residues: CASSQESGSGANVLTF.

The chain uses TRBV19 and TRBJ2-7; 13 bases line up with TRBD2. CDR1 LNHDA and CDR2 SQIVND come from the germline V gene (reference sequence). Germline trimming cut 6 bases from V and 5 bases from J; bases unmatched to any gene: 7. The CDR3 loop spans 15 amino acids. In DNA, the CDR3 is TGTGCCAGTAGCCGGACTAGCGGGAGTCTCAACGAGCAGTACTTC. Translated, it gives CASSRTSGSLNEQYF.

The V gene is TRBV30, the J gene TRBJ2-1; no definite D call. The CDR3 has 12 residues. The V and J ends lost 0 bases and 7 bases respectively, with 7 bases between them. The germline V gene has CDR1 GTSNPN and CDR2 SVGIG (reference sequence). The CDR3 loop is CAWSVDGNEQFF. In nucleotides, the CDR3 is TGTGCCTGGAGTGTCGACGGGAATGAGCAGTTCTTC.

The chain combines TRBV6-5 with TRBJ2-1; no clear D. Deletions cut 6 bases from V and 3 bases from J, with 9 bases between. CDR3 size: 13 residues. Germline V lookup: CDR1 MNHEY, CDR2 SVGAGI. The CDR3 is CASSPGFYNEQFF. The CDR3 nucleotides read TGTGCCAGCAGCCCCGGGTTCTACAATGAGCAGTTCTTC.

In its sample, this clone was seen once. CDR3 protein: CASSFPGQASYEQYF. In DNA, the CDR3 is TGTGCCAGCAGTTTCCCGGGACAGGCCTCCTACGAGCAGTACTTC. The chain recombines TRBV28 with TRBJ2-7, with TRBD1 identical over 8 bases. The V gene's germline CDR1 is MDHEN and CDR2 SYDVKM. J lost 0 bases, V lost 3 bases, and 4 bases had no gene match. The CDR3 length is 15 residues.

This clone was counted only a few times. The V call is TRBV4-1, the J call TRBJ1-5; 7 nucleotides match TRBD1. Trimming removed 1 base from V and 3 bases from J; junction bases left unmatched: 3. CDR1 is MGHRA, CDR2 YSYEKL, per germline. The CDR3 loop spans 15 amino acids. CDR3 protein: CASSQGTGFNQPQHF. As DNA, the CDR3 is TGCGCCAGCAGCCAAGGGACAGGCTTCAATCAGCCCCAGCATTTT.

The chain has TRBV27 and TRBJ1-2; TRBD1 matches at 9 bases. This CDR3 contains 14 residues. Per germline, CDR1 MNHEY and CDR2 SMNVEV (reference sequence). V was clipped by 9 bases and J by 4 bases; unmatched bases: 9. In nucleotides, the CDR3 is TGTGCCAGAGGGACAGGGCTAACCTCCTATGGCTACACCTTC. Its protein is CARGTGLTSYGYTF.

The chain uses TRBV27 and TRBJ2-6; D uncertain. CDR1 is MNHEY, CDR2 SMNVEV, per germline (reference sequence). Between the trimmed V and J ends, which lost 4 bases and 3 bases, there was a span of 7 bases. The length of the CDR3 is 14 residues. The CDR3 DNA reads as TGTGCCAGCAGTTACTCCGTTGGGGCCAACGTCCTGACTTTC. Its translation: CASSYSVGANVLTF.

The rearrangement links TRBV10-3 to TRBJ2-1; no firm D call. The CDR3 spans 13 residues. Germline CDR1 and CDR2: ENHRY and SYGVKD. Trimming removed 3 bases from V and 4 bases from J, with 7 bases in between. The CDR3 DNA reads as TGTGCCATCAGTGACCCACAGTACAATGAGCAGTTCTTC. It is translated as CAISDPQYNEQFF.

V gene TRBV6-6 combines with J gene TRBJ2-1; possible D gene TRBD2, 6 bases. Trimming cost V 2 bases and J 9 bases, with 14 bases left between them. The germline gives CDR1 MNHNY, CDR2 SVGAGI (reference sequence). CDR3 length: 14 amino acids. CDR3 in amino acids: CASSYPGGIREQFF. The CDR3, as DNA: TGTGCCAGCAGTTACCCGGGCGGGATACGTGAGCAGTTCTTC.

V and J are TRBV2 and TRBJ2-1, with no clear D. This CDR3 comprises 15 residues. Germline values: CDR1 SNHLY, CDR2 FYNNEI. Trimming shortened V by 7 bases and J by 0 bases, and 13 bases separated the two germline ends. CDR3: CASKRSPDSYNEQFF. In DNA, the CDR3 is TGTGCCAGCAAGCGTAGTCCCGACTCCTACAATGAGCAGTTCTTC.

This clone was picked up one time. The chain employs TRBV6-5 and TRBJ2-4, with D possibly matching TRBD2 (5 bases). V lost 0 bases, J lost 11 bases, and 20 bases lay in between. CDR3 size: 16 residues. CDR1 and CDR2 (germline): MNHEY, SVGAGI. The CDR3 reads CASSYSGGSPPRVQYF. CDR3 DNA: TGTGCCAGCAGTTACTCGGGCGGGTCCCCTCCTAGGGTTCAGTACTTC.

The chain carries TRBV7-8 and TRBJ2-7; 7 positions match TRBD1. The trim removed 4 bases at V and 1 base at J, leaving 7 bases unmatched. The length of the CDR3 is 15 residues. CDR1 SGHVS and CDR2 FQNEAQ come from the germline V gene. CDR3 DNA: TGTGCCAGCAGCTCAACAGGGGTGTTATCCTACGAGCAGTACTTC. Protein sequence: CASSSTGVLSYEQYF.

The chain recombines TRBV19 with TRBJ2-4; D is possibly TRBD1 (6 bases). This CDR3 region has 15 residues. The germline V gene has CDR1 LNHDA and CDR2 SQIVND (reference sequence). V was shortened by 3 bases and J by 1 base, with 10 bases between the two germline ends. In DNA form, the CDR3 reads TGTGCCAGTAGTATTATTGGACAGGCCAAAAACATTCAGTACTTC. Residues: CASSIIGQAKNIQYF.